Reported below is one T cell receptor beta chain. The specificity of this receptor is unknown. Per-nucleotide qualities are absent, and no much larger clonotype sits a single base away. The sample carries other DNA sequences with the same CDR3. Trimming accounts for 6 bases at V and 4 bases at J, while the number of junction bases matched to no gene is 5. CDR1 and CDR2 were assigned from the germline V gene (reference sequence) as LNHDA and SQIVND. The CDR3 measures 13 amino acids from cysteine to phenylalanine. The entry retains the CDR3 DNA only, 39 bases that are in frame from base 1. The data belong to a study of Ad26.COV2.S vaccination and SARS-CoV-2 variants (dated by TCRdb to 2020 to 2023). Regarding the study in general: Vaccine-arm donors came from COV1001, a multicentre, randomized, double-blind, placebo-controlled phase I-IIa trial of Ad26.COV2.S in healthy adults. TCRbeta repertoire sequencing was used to assess the specificity and breadth of SARS-CoV-2-reactive T cell receptors after Ad26.COV2.S vaccination. Trial participants were randomized into five groups of five: low-dose or high-dose Ad26.COV2.S given once or twice, or placebo on both occasions. Dosing of Ad26.COV2.S was intramuscular, at either 5x10^10 or 1x10^11 viral particles, delivered as one shot or as two shots spaced 56 days apart. Throughout the experiments and outcome assessment, investigators stayed blinded to trial group allocation. The TCR-sequenced set comprised around 32 samples: roughly 19 Ad26.COV2.S vaccine recipients, 5 placebo recipients and 8 SARS-CoV-2 convalescent individuals.

The paper as a whole reports these results and caveats: Vaccine and placebo recipients had comparable non-spike TCR breadth, which fits with the vaccine containing only spike. After vaccination, substantial breadth of spike-specific CD8+ and CD4+ T cell responses was reported. Ad26.COV2.S recipients had higher spike-specific TCR breadth than placebo recipients (P = 0.0014). The authors noted that the TCR breadth and depth analyses may have underestimated total T cell responses. Comparing responses between vaccine doses or regimens was not something the study was powered to do.

Explained via the paper, the treatment or condition label denotes: about 20 received Ad26.COV2.S at low or high dose, single or two shots; a few received placebo; per-sample allocation not given. Repertoires of vaccine and placebo recipients were sequenced from samples collected on day 63 after the first injection. Between 29 July and 7 August 2020, Cohort 1b enrolled about two dozen adults aged 18-55 years at one site in Boston, USA. Ad26.COV2.S consisted of a replication-incompetent adenovirus type 26 vector by which a prefusion-stabilized SARS-CoV-2 spike protein from the original Wuhan strain was expressed. The immunoSEQ Assay was used to sequence TCRbeta CDR3 regions. After extraction, genomic DNA underwent amplification by bias-controlled multiplex PCR, followed by high-throughput sequencing. Concerning the study's data processing: To quantify the absolute abundance of each unique TCRbeta CDR3 region, sequences were collapsed and filtered. T cell fraction was estimated by normalization of TCRbeta template counts to usable DNA, with usable DNA being measured through amplification of reference genes present in all nucleated cells. Repertoire TCRs were annotated as SARS-CoV-2-specific when V gene, CDR3 amino acid sequence and J gene were exactly matched to a known reactive TCR set. The reference SARS-CoV-2 TCR set was obtained from MIRA and was filtered for enrichment in COVID-19-positive ImmuneCODE repertoires, whereby public or cross-reactive TCRs were removed. Using the MIRA antigens, annotated TCRs were further analysed by specific ORF or by position within an ORF. Breadth was defined as the number of annotated unique rearrangements divided by the total number of unique productive rearrangements, and depth was defined as the summed frequency of the annotated unique rearrangements. TCR breadth was compared between groups using two-sided Wilcoxon rank-sum tests. TCRdb took over this immuneACCESS table, retaining in-frame rearrangements with V and J assigned. Such tables are incomplete; in checked studies, under half of the missing clones stem from an unresolved V gene, and the remainder is unexplained. Clone size and the V and J calls come from that table; the DNA yielded D and trimming. The table for this sample lists about 350,000 clones; less than 90% of them were counted only once. In total, the top ten clones hold around 10% of the sample.

The chain is encoded by TRBV19 joined to TRBJ2-5; the junction holds 7 bases that match TRBD1. This specimen was peripheral blood, taken in a trial of Ad26.COV2.S vaccine versus placebo. The TCR was taken from a person between 18 and 59 years old who received the Ad26.COV2.S COVID-19 vaccine or a placebo. This receptor has the CDR3 CASRTGNGETQYF. The nucleotide sequence reads TGTGCCAGTAGGACAGGGAACGGAGAGACCCAGTACTTC.